A single sample gave rise to the 22 T cell receptor beta chains below, sequenced in a study of T cells in Graves' hyperthyroidism and ophthalmopathy. Amplification of TCR beta CDR3 regions was performed using RNA transcripts as template. HTBI primers were employed in a first-round RT-PCR of the TCR CDR3. MiXCR, applied by TCRdb to the multiplex PCR reads, yields one record per CDR3 protein. The table shows a few hundred thousand distinct CDR3 sequences, with around 13% occurring only once. Source material: blood. All receptors derive from a woman aged 25 to 39 with Graves' ophthalmopathy.

At least ten counts were recorded for this clonotype. The chain couples TRBV28 to TRBJ1-2, with 7 bases lining up with TRBD1. V was pared by 5 bases and J by 5 bases, with 8 bases of the junction left unmatched. CDR1 is MDHEN and CDR2 is SYDVKM in the germline V gene. This CDR3 has 14 residues. CDR3 sequence (DNA): TGTGCCAGCAGTAGACAGGGATTTGGGTATGGCTACACCTTC. Translation: CASSRQGFGYGYTF.

The chain uses TRBV2 and TRBJ2-1; D might be TRBD2 (6 bases). Germline lookup yields CDR1 SNHLY and CDR2 FYNNEI. Trimming left V 8 bases short and J 5 bases short, with 13 bases between. This CDR3 has 13 amino acids. The CDR3 loop reads CASGRTKDNEQFF. The CDR3 nucleotides are TGTGCCAGCGGCCGGACTAAGGACAATGAGCAGTTCTTC.

In the case of this clonotype: One junction end does not reproduce the germline sequence, and a read error may be involved. This chain uses TRBV5-1 with TRBJ2-2; D possibly corresponds to TRBD1 (6 bases). Germline CDR1 and CDR2: SGHRS and YFSETQ. This CDR3 is 17 amino acids long. Written as DNA, the CDR3 is TGTGCCAGCAGCCCGGGACACCTTTTCGCGAACACCGGGGAGCTGTTTTTT. Protein sequence: CASSPGHLFANTGELFF.

This clonotype was found a few times. V usage is TRBV5-1 and J usage is TRBJ2-7; 9 bases are shared with TRBD2. The V gene end was trimmed by 3 bases and the J gene end by 0 bases; junction bases not matched to a gene: 4. There are 15 residues in the CDR3. CDR1 SGHRS and CDR2 YFSETQ come from the germline V gene. The CDR3 nucleotides are TGCGCCAGCAGCTGGAGCGGGGGGAGCTCCTACGAGCAGTACTTC. It encodes CASSWSGGSSYEQYF.

This clonotype was picked up a small number of times. The chain couples TRBV15 to TRBJ1-3, with D hard to call. V lost 2 bases and J 4 bases, leaving 9 bases between the germline ends. CDR1 is LNHNV and CDR2 is YYDKDF in the germline V gene (reference sequence). The CDR3 covers 14 residues. The CDR3 sequence: CATSRQRGGNTIYF. In nucleotides, the CDR3 is TGTGCCACCAGCAGACAGCGGGGAGGAAACACCATATATTTT.

This clonotype was detected many times. The chain has TRBV4-2 and TRBJ2-7; a possible D gene is TRBD2 (5 bases). V was trimmed by 1 base and J by 8 bases, leaving 15 bases between them. In germline, CDR1 is LGHNA, CDR2 YNFKEQ. The length of the CDR3 is 14 residues. As DNA, the CDR3 is TGTGCCAGCAGCCAAGGGTCTGGAGAGGGCCAGCAGTACTTC. Encoded protein: CASSQGSGEGQQYF.

At least ten counts were recorded for this clonotype. The CDR3 nucleotides are TGTGCCAGCAGCTCCGGCGGATTAGCCTCCTATTCACCCCTCCACTTT. Translating gives CASSSGGLASYSPLHF. The chain employs TRBV28 and TRBJ1-6; D is uncertain. Germline CDR1 is MDHEN and CDR2 is SYDVKM. The CDR3 spans 16 residues. With 6 bases removed from V and 8 bases from J, the gap between germline ends came to 20 bases. Variable domain in full (rest from reference TRBV28 and TRBJ1-6): DVKVTQSSRYLVKRTGEKVFLECVQDMDHENMFWYRQDPGLGLRLIYFSYDVKMKEKGDIPEGYSVSREKKERFSLILESASTNQTSMYLCASSSGGLASYSPLHFGNGTRLTVT.

The CDR3 reads CASSRPLINQPQHF. The CDR3 bases are TGTGCCAGCAGCCGGCCCTTGATCAATCAGCCCCAGCATTTT. This sequence joins TRBV6-1 and TRBJ1-5, with D unresolved. V was shortened by 6 bases and J by 3 bases, with 12 bases between the two germline ends. Germline values: CDR1 MNHNS, CDR2 SASEGT. The CDR3 runs to 14 residues.

This clonotype has a count of ten or more. The chain is built from TRBV12-3 or TRBV12-4 and TRBJ1-1, with 7 bases that match TRBD1. The CDR3 length is 15 residues. V lost 0 bases, J lost 2 bases, and 3 bases stayed unmatched. CDR3 sequence reads: CASSLATGVNTEAFF. The CDR3 DNA follows: TGTGCCAGCAGTTTAGCCACAGGGGTTAACACTGAAGCTTTCTTT.

This clonotype was observed at least ten times. This chain connects TRBV6-1 to TRBJ2-7; TRBD1 agrees at 8 bases. Germline CDR1 and CDR2: MNHNS and SASEGT. The CDR3 covers 13 residues. Trimming cost V 2 bases and J 7 bases; bases outside gene matches: 4. As DNA, the CDR3 is TGTGCCAGCAGTGAACGGACAGGGCAAGAGCAGTACTTC. Translation gives CASSERTGQEQYF.

This clonotype was observed a handful of times. The gene calls are TRBV10-3 and TRBJ2-5, with D unclear. V was trimmed by 0 bases and J by 2 bases, leaving 1 base between them. The CDR3 runs 12 residues. CDR1 ENHRY and CDR2 SYGVKD come from the germline V gene. The CDR3 DNA reads TGTGCCATCAGTGAGTCACAAGAGACCCAGTACTTC. It translates to CAISESQETQYF.

Ten or more counts support this clonotype. The genes are TRBV6-2 or TRBV6-3 and TRBJ2-1, with D uncertain. The CDR3 extends over 12 amino acids. The V end lost 2 bases, the J end lost 4 bases, and 3 bases lay between the germline ends. Germline CDR1 MNHEY, CDR2 SVGEGT. CDR3 region: CASSYGYNEQFF. The CDR3 DNA reads as TGTGCCAGCAGTTACGGGTACAATGAGCAGTTCTTC.

The genes are TRBV5-4 and TRBJ1-2; no firm D call. The CDR3 contains 12 residues. Trimming stripped 0 bases from V and 14 bases from J, with 14 bases between. Germline CDR1 reads SGHNT; CDR2 reads YYREEE (reference sequence). The CDR3 loop reads CASSLAGGVRTF. Written as DNA, the CDR3 is TGTGCCAGCAGCTTGGCAGGCGGGGTTAGGACCTTC.

This clonotype was seen many times. V gene TRBV2 combines with J gene TRBJ2-3; D is unresolved. The CDR3 spans 20 residues. Trimming stripped 5 bases from V and 4 bases from J, with 31 bases between. Germline CDR1 SNHLY, CDR2 FYNNEI. CDR3 residues: CASSPHQQIDRTDPSDTQYF. CDR3 sequence (DNA): TGTGCCAGCAGTCCCCACCAACAAATAGACCGCACAGATCCATCAGATACGCAGTATTTT.

This clonotype was picked up a small number of times. This may stem from a read error, because a much larger clone lies one nucleotide away. It is likely a read error, because the conserved phenylalanine at the end of the CDR3 is missing. V gene TRBV7-9 combines with J gene TRBJ1-2; D gene ambiguous. The CDR3 runs to 14 residues. Trimming took 2 bases from V and 4 from J, leaving 11 bases between them. Per germline, CDR1 SEHNR and CDR2 FQNEAQ (reference sequence). The CDR3 sequence is CASSLRQQSYGYTL. As DNA, the CDR3 is TGTGCCAGCAGCTTAAGGCAACAGTCCTATGGCTACACCCTC.

This clonotype was detected ten times or more. The rearrangement uses TRBV19 and TRBJ2-1; the match to TRBD1 covers 7 bases. The ends lost 3 bases at V and 0 bases at J; junction bases unmatched: 2. Per germline, CDR1 LNHDA and CDR2 SQIVND (reference sequence). This CDR3 region has 15 residues. CDR3 bases: TGTGCCAGTAGTATGGACAGGAGCTCCTACAATGAGCAGTTCTTC. As protein: CASSMDRSSYNEQFF.

This clonotype was recorded many times. The chain is built from TRBV5-5 and TRBJ2-5; 9 bases are a match to TRBD1. The CDR3 consists of 15 residues. Germline CDR1 is SGHKS and CDR2 is YYEKEE (reference sequence). J was trimmed by 2 bases and V by 4 bases; bases with no gene match: 6. The CDR3 sequence: CASSLGTGRQETQYF. In DNA form, the CDR3 reads TGTGCCAGCAGCCTTGGGACAGGGCGGCAAGAGACCCAGTACTTC.

This clonotype was observed a single time. A much bigger clone sits one base away, suggesting this may be a read error. The chain recombines TRBV6-2 or TRBV6-3 with TRBJ2-3, with 9 bases that match TRBD2. This CDR3 spans 15 amino acids. Trimming removed 5 bases from V and 2 bases from J; junction bases left unmatched: 5. The germline CDR1 and CDR2 sequences are MNHEY and SVGEGT. CDR3 loop: CASSPSGADTDTQYF. The DNA of the CDR3 is TGTGCCAGCAGTCCTAGCGGGGCCGACACAGATACGCAGTATTTT.

This clonotype was counted between two and nine times. The genes are TRBV9 and TRBJ2-2; D not resolved. Per the germline V gene, CDR1 is SGDLS and CDR2 is YYNGEE. Trimming took off 0 bases at V and 7 bases at J, with 10 bases between the two ends. The CDR3 extends over 14 amino acids. CDR3 loop: CASSVGPLGGELFF. The CDR3 DNA sequence: TGTGCCAGCAGCGTAGGGCCTCTTGGCGGGGAGCTGTTTTTT.

This clonotype was observed many times. This rearrangement joins TRBV20-1 to TRBJ1-2; D is unresolved. V dropped 7 bases and J dropped 6 bases, with 12 bases sitting between them. The V gene's germline CDR1 is DFQATT and CDR2 SNEGSKA (reference sequence). This CDR3 is built from 11 residues. CDR3 DNA: TGCAGTGTGGCTATAAGGAATGGCTACACCTTC. Translation: CSVAIRNGYTF.

This clonotype was recorded many times. The V gene is TRBV30, the J gene TRBJ2-4; D might be TRBD2 (6 bases). The V gene's germline CDR1 is GTSNPN and CDR2 SVGIG (reference sequence). The V end was cut by 2 bases, the J end by 3 bases, with 11 bases between. The CDR3 loop spans 14 amino acids. CDR3 protein: CAWSPTGLKNIQYF. Here the CDR3 DNA reads TGTGCCTGGAGTCCAACGGGACTCAAAAACATTCAGTACTTC.

The J gene is TRBJ2-3, the V gene TRBV7-8; D gene ambiguous. Trimming shortened V by 5 bases and J by 0 bases, and 18 bases separated the two germline ends. The CDR3 extends over 17 amino acids. CDR1 and CDR2 (germline): SGHVS, FQNEAQ. CDR3 in amino acids: CASSEPWTETSTDTQYF. CDR3 bases: TGTGCCAGCAGCGAACCTTGGACGGAGACTAGCACAGATACGCAGTATTTT.